These T cell receptor beta chains were read from a single sample in a study of T-cell reconstitution after alpha-beta-depleted transplantation in children. In TCRdb, the PCR reads were re-called with MiXCR into one record per CDR3 protein. Of about 200,000 distinct CDR3 sequences detected, approximately 6.9% appear once; the ten largest clones hold just over 5.5%. The source was PBMCs, collected before TCRalphabeta/CD19-depleted stem cell transplant. The receptors derive from a boy between 2 and 10 years old with acute lymphoblastic leukemia, due to receive a stem cell transplant. Each CDR3 is given with its conserved first and last residue. D genes are given only for firm matches. Not every row has a clone size; where given, it reads once, few, many or a size class.

clone size,V gene,D gene,J gene,CDR3 DNA,CDR3 protein
many,TRBV12-3/TRBV12-4,TRBD2,TRBJ2-3,TGTGCCAGCAGTTTTGGTAGCGGGGGTACTGGTACGCAGTATTTT,CASSFGSGGTGTQYF
many,TRBV7-2,-,TRBJ2-3,TGTGCCAGCAGCCCAGAGATGAGGGGTACAGATACGCAGTATTTT,CASSPEMRGTDTQYF
many,TRBV5-6,-,TRBJ2-7,TGTGCCAGCAGCTTGGGGGGGTCTTTCTACGAGCAGTACTTC,CASSLGGSFYEQYF
many,TRBV6-2/TRBV6-3,-,TRBJ2-2,TGTGCCACCCTCGCCCACTCCGGGGAGCTGTTTTTT,CATLAHSGELFF
many,TRBV29-1,TRBD1,TRBJ1-2,TGCAGCGTTGAGGACAGGGATGGCTACACCTTC,CSVEDRDGYTF
-,TRBV7-3,-,TRBJ1-2,TGTGCCAGCAGCCCCACGACTGGTAACTATGGCTACACCTTC,CASSPTTGNYGYTF
few,TRBV20-1,-,TRBJ2-6,TGCAGTGCTAGCGAGAGGGCCTCTGGGGCCAACGTCCTGACTTTC,CSASERASGANVLTF
many,TRBV5-1,TRBD1,TRBJ1-6,TGCGCCAGCAGCTGGGACAGGGAGAACTATAATTCACCCCTCCACTTT,CASSWDRENYNSPLHF
many,TRBV12-3/TRBV12-4,TRBD2,TRBJ2-1,TGTGCCAGCAGTTTATCACGGGGGGGCCTCAATGAGCAGTTCTTC,CASSLSRGGLNEQFF
many,TRBV3-1,-,TRBJ1-6,TGTGCCAGCAGCCAAGATTCGGATACTTCACCCCTCCACTTT,CASSQDSDTSPLHF
many,TRBV7-9,TRBD2,TRBJ2-3,TGTGCCAGCAGCTTACAACTAGCGCGGACGCAGTATTTT,CASSLQLARTQYF
-,TRBV28,TRBD1,TRBJ2-7,TGTGCCAGCTTAGGGACAGTCTCCTACGAGCAGTACTTC,CASLGTVSYEQYF
-,TRBV28,-,TRBJ2-2,TGTGCCAGCAGTTTGGGGGGACTGATCCACACCGGGGAGCTGTTTTTT,CASSLGGLIHTGELFF
few,TRBV20-1,-,TRBJ2-1,TGCAGTGCTAGGGTGGCGGACCAGTACAATGAGCAGTTCTTC,CSARVADQYNEQFF
-,TRBV7-2,TRBD2,TRBJ2-3,TGTGCCAGCACCCAACTTGGGACTAGCGGTTTCGCAGATACGCAGTATTTT,CASTQLGTSGFADTQYF
few,TRBV20-1,TRBD2,TRBJ2-5,TGCAGTGCTAGAGGGTTCGGGAGCGGGGGAGAGACCCAGTACTTC,CSARGFGSGGETQYF
few,TRBV27,-,TRBJ1-2,TGTGCCAGCAGTTTACTTCCGGGGGGCTCGGATGGCTACACCTTC,CASSLLPGGSDGYTF
-,TRBV3-1,TRBD1,TRBJ1-2,TGTGCCAGCAGCCAAGAAGCGACAGGGTCGGATGGCTACACCTTC,CASSQEATGSDGYTF
many,TRBV28,-,TRBJ1-1,TGTGCCAGCAGTTCCCCAGCTTTGAACACTGAAGCTTTCTTT,CASSSPALNTEAFF
many,TRBV12-3/TRBV12-4,TRBD1,TRBJ2-7,TGTGCCAGCAGTCCCCGGACAGGTTCCTACGAGCAGTACTTC,CASSPRTGSYEQYF
many,TRBV9,-,TRBJ2-7,TGTGCCAGCAGCGTTTCCGGAGGCGAGCAGTACTTC,CASSVSGGEQYF
many,TRBV28,TRBD2,TRBJ2-7,TGTGCCAGCAGTTTGGCGGGACTAGCGGGAGCCCACTACGAGCAGTACTTC,CASSLAGLAGAHYEQYF
many,TRBV28,TRBD2,TRBJ2-5,TGTGCCAGCAGTCCGCGGGAGAAAGAGACCCAGTACTTC,CASSPREKETQYF
many,TRBV20-1,-,TRBJ2-1,TGCAGTGCGCCCTCGCGGGGTTGGAACAATGAGCAGTTCTTC,CSAPSRGWNNEQFF
many,TRBV4-1,-,TRBJ2-3,TGCGCCAGCAGCCAAGATCCAGGGGATACGCAGTATTTT,CASSQDPGDTQYF
many,TRBV20-1,TRBD2,TRBJ2-3,TGCAGTGTTCGGGGGGGCCGCCCAGATACGCAGTATTTT,CSVRGGRPDTQYF
few,TRBV20-1,-,TRBJ2-3,TGCAGTGCTAGCCCGCCAGGAGGGCTAGGGGCAGATACGCAGTATTTT,CSASPPGGLGADTQYF
few,TRBV5-1,-,TRBJ2-7,TGCGCCAGCAGCTTGGAACACCCCTACGAGCAGTACTTC,CASSLEHPYEQYF
-,TRBV11-3,TRBD2,TRBJ2-1,TGTGCCAGCAGCTTGAATAGCGGGAGTGGGTACAATGAGCAGTTCTTC,CASSLNSGSGYNEQFF
-,TRBV5-1,-,TRBJ2-5,TGCGCCAGCAGCCTAACCTTAGCGTCTCTAGAGACCCAGTACTTC,CASSLTLASLETQYF
many,TRBV11-1,TRBD2,TRBJ2-5,TGTGCCAGCAGCTCTCCTGATCGACTAGCGGCGTACCAAGAGACCCAGTACTTC,CASSSPDRLAAYQETQYF
many,TRBV5-1,-,TRBJ2-5,TGCGCCAGCAGCTTTAAGACCACCGGGGAGACCCAGTACTTC,CASSFKTTGETQYF
many,TRBV5-1,TRBD2,TRBJ2-3,TGCGCCAGCAGCTTGGCCGGGTTAGCGGGGACCCCCACAGATACGCAGTATTTT,CASSLAGLAGTPTDTQYF
many,TRBV4-3,-,TRBJ1-6,TGCGCCAGCAGCCAAGATTCCCTGGGAGGAGCGAATTCACCCCTCCACTTT,CASSQDSLGGANSPLHF
few,TRBV10-2,TRBD2,TRBJ2-3,TGCGCCACCCTTAGCGGGAGGGCCACAGATACGCAGTATTTT,CATLSGRATDTQYF
-,TRBV5-1,-,TRBJ1-2,TGCGCCAGCAGCTTGGCCCGGCAGGGGTATGGCTACACCTTC,CASSLARQGYGYTF
few,TRBV4-3,-,TRBJ2-1,TGCGCCAGCAGCCAGAGTCGGAATATCGATGAGCAGTTCTTC,CASSQSRNIDEQFF
many,TRBV20-1,TRBD1,TRBJ2-5,TGCAGTGCTGCCCCGACAGGGAAAGAGACCCAGTACTTC,CSAAPTGKETQYF
-,TRBV20-1,-,TRBJ2-1,TGCAGCCAAGACAGGCCTCCGTCCTACAATGAGCAGTTCTTC,CSQDRPPSYNEQFF
many,TRBV5-1,-,TRBJ2-3,TGCGCCAGCAGCTTGGCGGACTACACCACAGATACGCAGTATTTT,CASSLADYTTDTQYF
many,TRBV24-1,TRBD1,TRBJ2-5,TGTGCCACCAGTGACTCCGGGACAGGGTACCAAGAGACCCAGTACTTC,CATSDSGTGYQETQYF
-,TRBV24-1,-,TRBJ2-5,TGTGCCACCAGTGATTTGCTGGGGGCCGTAGAGACCCAGTACTTC,CATSDLLGAVETQYF
-,TRBV7-6,TRBD2,TRBJ2-7,TGTGCCAGCAGCTCTAGCGGGAGGGTTAACGAGCAGTACTTC,CASSSSGRVNEQYF
many,TRBV7-2,TRBD2,TRBJ2-1,TGTGCCAGCAGCTTAGCCAGCGGGAGTGTCGTCTACAATGAGCAGTTCTTC,CASSLASGSVVYNEQFF